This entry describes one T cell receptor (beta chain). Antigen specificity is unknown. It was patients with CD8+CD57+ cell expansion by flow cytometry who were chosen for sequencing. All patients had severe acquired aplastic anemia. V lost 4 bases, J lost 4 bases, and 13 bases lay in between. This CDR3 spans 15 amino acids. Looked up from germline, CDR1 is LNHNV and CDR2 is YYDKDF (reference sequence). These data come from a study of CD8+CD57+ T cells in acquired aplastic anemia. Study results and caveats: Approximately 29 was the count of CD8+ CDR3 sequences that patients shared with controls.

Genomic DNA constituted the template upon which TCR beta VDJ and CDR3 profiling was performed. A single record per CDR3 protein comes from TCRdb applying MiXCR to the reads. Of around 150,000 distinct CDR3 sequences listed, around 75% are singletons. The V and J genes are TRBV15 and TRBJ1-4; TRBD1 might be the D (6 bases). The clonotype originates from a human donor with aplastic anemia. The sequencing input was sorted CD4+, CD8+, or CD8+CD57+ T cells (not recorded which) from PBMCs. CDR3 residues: CATSIGTSNNEKLFF. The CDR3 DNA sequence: TGTGCCACCAGCATTGGGACAAGTAATAATGAAAAACTGTTTTTT. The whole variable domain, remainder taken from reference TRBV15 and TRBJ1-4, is DAMVIQNPRYQVTQFGKPVTLSCSQTLNHNVMYWYQQKSSQAPKLLFHYYDKDFNNEADTPDNFQSRRPNTSFCFLDIRSPGLGDTAMYLCATSIGTSNNEKLFFGSGTQLSVL.